This T cell receptor (beta chain) was observed in a study of blood T cells in healthy people across ages. Using a J-beta primer mix together with a sample-barcoded 5' primer, a second PCR was run for about 6 to 12 cycles. A single record per CDR3 protein comes from TCRdb applying MiXCR to the 5' RACE reads. The sample consists of more than 1.4 million distinct CDR3 sequences, approximately 40% of them appearing once. A note on this clonotype: The antigen remains undetermined.

Total RNA extraction produced at least 5.5 micrograms (per sample) for the study. Findings of the study overall: Estimated diversity, derived from one million T cells, was regarded as an underestimate.

The sequenced sample consisted of blood. The clonotype originates from a young woman in good health.

Written as DNA, the CDR3 is TGTGCCAGCAGCCAAGACGCGGGCGCGGTCAACTATGGCTACACCTTC. Translation gives CASSQDAGAVNYGYTF. V is TRBV4-2 and J is TRBJ1-2, with no clear D. The germline V gene encodes CDR1 LGHNA and CDR2 YNFKEQ. Trimming removed 0 bases at V and 2 bases at J, with 13 bases between. This CDR3 has 16 amino acids.